Below are 28 T cell receptor beta chains sequenced from a single sample in a study of tumor-infiltrating lymphocytes in primary liver carcinoma. A primer matching the constant region was used to make TCR beta cDNA from approximately 500 ng of total RNA. It was through three nested multiplex PCR rounds of slightly modified ARM-PCR that TCR beta libraries arose. The first two PCR rounds used TRBV1-TRBV30 forward primers with a C-beta reverse primer, roughly 10 cycles each. One entry per CDR3 protein results from TCRdb running MiXCR on the multiplex PCR reads. This sample has about 200,000 distinct CDR3 sequences, with roughly two thirds found just once. For blood RNA, unsorted whole blood served as the source, and germline DNA was extracted too. The sample comprised peripheral blood. The receptors stem from a woman aged 55-69 years with primary liver carcinoma and hepatitis B virus infection.

The gene calls are TRBV11-2 and TRBJ2-3, with a possible D match to TRBD1 (6 bases). This CDR3 spans 13 amino acids. Germline V gives CDR1 SGHAT, CDR2 FQNNGV. V shed 5 bases and J shed 7 bases, with 13 bases lying between them. As DNA, the CDR3 is TGTGCCAGCAGCCCAGGGGCGGCATATACGCAGTATTTT. It yields the protein CASSPGAAYTQYF.

This CDR3 is CATVSPPNGYTF. The CDR3 DNA reads as TGTGCCACCGTCTCACCGCCTAATGGCTACACCTTC. The chain joins TRBV28 to TRBJ1-2; D is uncertain. Per the germline V gene, CDR1 is MDHEN and CDR2 is SYDVKM. The CDR3 is made up of 12 amino acids. V was cut by 10 bases and J by 6 bases, with 15 bases left in between.

This clonotype was seen more than once but under ten times. This chain joins TRBV28 and TRBJ2-2, with a weak D call TRBD2 (5 bases). The length of the CDR3 is 16 residues. CDR1 and CDR2 from the germline V gene are MDHEN and SYDVKM. The V end was cut by 2 bases, the J end by 7 bases, with 17 bases between. The CDR3 reads CASSLNSVQVVGELFF. Written as DNA, the CDR3 is TGTGCCAGCAGTTTAAATAGCGTCCAGGTGGTCGGGGAGCTGTTTTTT.

CDR3 sequence: CASSYSPAEQFF. The CDR3 bases are TGTGCCAGCAGTTACTCGCCAGCGGAGCAGTTCTTC. The rearrangement joins TRBV6-5 to TRBJ2-1; D ambiguous. The germline V gene encodes CDR1 MNHEY and CDR2 SVGAGI. Trimming removed 0 bases from V and 10 bases from J, with 7 bases in between. This CDR3 is 12 amino acids long.

The rearrangement links TRBV12-3 or TRBV12-4 to TRBJ2-7; 8 bases are shared with TRBD1. The V and J ends lost 5 bases and 0 bases, in that order; junction bases with no gene match: 6. This CDR3 has 15 amino acids. CDR3 sequence reads: CASSAGTGFSYEQYF. The CDR3 bases are TGTGCCAGCAGTGCCGGGACAGGATTCTCCTACGAGCAGTACTTC.

The chain has TRBV6-1 and TRBJ2-7; D is undetermined. V lost 1 base and J lost 7, with 17 bases in between. The CDR3 extends over 15 amino acids. The germline CDR1 and CDR2 sequences are MNHNS and SASEGT. This CDR3 reads CASSEEGWAAWEQYF. The CDR3 DNA reads TGTGCCAGCAGTGAAGAAGGTTGGGCAGCGTGGGAGCAGTACTTC.

This clonotype was observed once. A clone one base away is much larger, so this may be a read error. This chain uses TRBV29-1 with TRBJ1-1, with D uncertain. CDR3 size: 13 residues. V lost 8 bases and J 1 base, leaving 14 bases between the germline ends. Germline V lookup: CDR1 SQVTM, CDR2 ANQGSEA. CDR3 region: CSTLSARNTEAFF. CDR3 coding DNA: TGCAGCACCCTGAGCGCCCGGAACACTGAAGCTTTCTTT.

About this clonotype itself: A much larger clone sits a single nucleotide away, making a read error possible. The J gene is TRBJ1-2, the V gene TRBV6-5; 7 nucleotides align to TRBD1. Looked up from germline, CDR1 is MNHEY and CDR2 is SVGAGI. J gave up 10 bases and V 6 bases, and 11 bases lay outside the gene matches. The CDR3 spans 13 residues. CDR3 in DNA: TGTGCCAGCAGCCCTGACAGGGTACGTGACTACACCTTC. It encodes CASSPDRVRDYTF.

Turning to this clonotype: This could be a read error, since a much larger clone is one nucleotide away. Because the CDR3 is missing its conserved closing phenylalanine or tryptophan, this is likely a read error. The chain joins TRBV13 to TRBJ2-7; D is unclear. Germline V gene data show CDR1 as PRHDT and CDR2 as FYEKMQ (reference sequence). The CDR3 totals 15 residues. The CDR3 sequence is CGPTPGPARVSKQYL. The CDR3 coding sequence is TGTGGCCCCACACCCGGGCCCGCTCGGGTGTCGAAGCAGTACTTG.

A note on this clonotype: The junction departs from the called germline gene at one end, perhaps through a read error. The chain uses TRBV6-1 and TRBJ1-2, with unresolved D. CDR1 and CDR2 (germline): MNHNS, SASEGT. The CDR3 is 13 residues long. CDR3 in amino acids: CASSGPWYYGYTF. The CDR3 DNA reads as TGTGCCAGCAGCGGGCCATGGTACTATGGCTACACCTTT.

A note on this clonotype: Germline is not matched at one junction end, which may reflect a read error. V gene TRBV12-3 or TRBV12-4 combines with J gene TRBJ2-1; 8 bases agree with TRBD2. The CDR3 spans 15 residues. The CDR3 coding sequence is TGTGCCAGCAGGTATGGACTAGCTGGAAACAATGAGCAGTCCTTC. It yields the protein CASRYGLAGNNEQSF.

This clonotype was observed at least ten times. V and J are TRBV12-3 or TRBV12-4 and TRBJ2-7, with 15 bases aligning to TRBD2. V lost 1 base and J lost 4; bases outside the gene matches: 5. The CDR3 sequence is 17 residues long. The CDR3 reads CASSLERTSGRGYEQYF. The CDR3 DNA reads TGTGCCAGCAGTTTAGAGCGGACTAGCGGGAGGGGGTACGAGCAGTACTTC.

Concerning this clonotype itself: Mismatch with germline at one junction end may stem from a read error. This chain connects TRBV11-2 to TRBJ1-1; D gene unclear. Germline loops: CDR1 SGHAT, CDR2 FQNNGV. This CDR3 spans 12 amino acids. The CDR3, as DNA: TGTGCCAGCAACTTCGGACGGGGTGAAGTTTTCTTT. Translating it yields CASNFGRGEVFF.

As for this clonotype: Since a much larger clone is just one base distant, this may be a read error. The V call is TRBV6-1, the J call TRBJ1-2; 7 bases agree with TRBD1. Germline V gives CDR1 MNHNS, CDR2 SASEGT. Trimming at V came to 7 bases and at J to 12 bases, leaving 23 bases not matched to a gene. This CDR3 has 16 residues. Here the CDR3 DNA reads TGTGCCAGCATAATCACTCCCGGGCCCCAACGAGGGGGCCACACCTTC. Its translation is CASIITPGPQRGGHTF.

This clonotype was counted a few times. This chain connects TRBV4-2 to TRBJ1-1, with TRBD1 as a possible D gene (5 bases). V was clipped by 5 bases and J by 10 bases, with 20 bases between them. Germline CDR1 LGHNA, CDR2 YNFKEQ. The CDR3 loop spans 14 amino acids. The CDR3 DNA follows: TGTGCCAGCAGCGACCGGGACCGCACTAGGGTAGCTTTCTTT. Amino acids: CASSDRDRTRVAFF.

This clonotype has ten or more counts. The chain employs TRBV11-3 and TRBJ2-1; 10 bases match TRBD2. Germline assignment: CDR1 SGHNT and CDR2 YENEEA. Unmatched junction bases numbered 13, after V lost 5 bases and J lost 6 bases. There are 17 residues in the CDR3. CDR3 DNA sequence: TGTGCCAGCAGCCTGCATCGTAGCGGGAGGACGAGCAATGAGCAGTTCTTC. Amino acid sequence: CASSLHRSGRTSNEQFF.

This clonotype was detected only a few times. V is TRBV6-4 and J is TRBJ2-1, with 8 bases matching TRBD2. Unmatched junction bases numbered 4, after V lost 2 bases and J lost 4 bases. The CDR3 spans 15 residues. Germline CDR1 and CDR2: MRHNA and SNTAGT. The CDR3 here is CASSDGTSGYNEQFF. CDR3 DNA sequence: TGTGCCAGCAGTGACGGGACTAGTGGTTACAATGAGCAGTTCTTC.

The J gene is TRBJ2-1, the V gene TRBV7-9, with D possibly TRBD2 on 5 matching bases. V lost 3 bases and J 2 bases, leaving 11 bases between the germline ends. Germline values: CDR1 SEHNR, CDR2 FQNEAQ (reference sequence). The CDR3 length is 15 residues. The CDR3 here is CASSLWESPYNEQFF. As DNA, the CDR3 is TGTGCCAGCAGCTTGTGGGAGTCACCCTACAATGAGCAGTTCTTC.

At least ten counts were recorded for this clonotype. The chain couples TRBV5-6 to TRBJ2-2; D is possibly TRBD2 (6 bases). The V end lost 2 bases, the J end lost 2 bases, and 13 bases lay between the germline ends. The length of the CDR3 is 16 residues. Germline V gives CDR1 SGHDT, CDR2 YYEEEE. CDR3 in DNA: TGTGCCAGCAGCTTCCTCGGGAGAGGTAACACCGGGGAGCTGTTTTTT. This encodes CASSFLGRGNTGELFF.

The rearrangement uses TRBV28 and TRBJ2-1; D uncertain. Germline CDR1 is MDHEN and CDR2 is SYDVKM. Trimming cost V 2 bases and J 5 bases, with 13 bases left between them. The CDR3 length is 15 residues. The CDR3 here is CASSLGPYRHNEQFF. The CDR3 bases are TGTGCCAGCAGTTTAGGGCCCTACCGGCACAATGAGCAGTTCTTC.

The CDR3 DNA follows: TGTGCCAGCAGTTCGCAGGGATATTACTACGAGCAGTACTTC. It translates to CASSSQGYYYEQYF. V is TRBV28 and J is TRBJ2-7; perhaps TRBD1 as D (5 bases). Trimming took 4 bases from V and 3 from J, leaving 13 bases between them. The CDR3 covers 14 residues. Germline V CDR1 and CDR2: MDHEN, SYDVKM.

On this clonotype itself: A much larger clone differs by one base, so this may be a read error. The V call is TRBV13, the J call TRBJ2-7, with TRBD1 matching over 7 bases. The CDR3 extends over 12 amino acids. CDR1 and CDR2 from the germline V gene are PRHDT and FYEKMQ (reference sequence). In DNA, the CDR3 is TGTGCCTGCAGCCGGGGACAGCTCGAACAGTACTTC. Amino acid sequence: CACSRGQLEQYF. The complete variable domain, with remaining parts taken from reference TRBV13 and TRBJ2-7, reads AAGVIQSPRHLIKEKRETATLKCYPIPRHDTVYWYQQGPGQDPQFLISFYEKMQSDKGSIPDRFSAQQFSDYHSELNMSSLELGDSALYFCACSRGQLEQYFGPGTRLTVT.

In this sample, this clonotype turned up many times. This chain links TRBV11-2 with TRBJ2-1, with TRBD1 as a possible D gene (6 bases). The ends were cut back, 0 bases at V and 3 bases at J, with 15 bases in the middle. This CDR3 is 17 amino acids long. Germline values: CDR1 SGHAT, CDR2 FQNNGV. CDR3 coding DNA: TGTGCCAGCAGCTTAGATCAACAGGGTATAGTCTACAATGAGCAGTTCTTC. Amino acids: CASSLDQQGIVYNEQFF.

The rearrangement joins TRBV28 to TRBJ2-1; tentative D call: TRBD2 (5 bases). The V end lost 1 base, the J end lost 8 bases, and 18 bases lay between the germline ends. CDR1 and CDR2 from the germline V gene are MDHEN and SYDVKM. CDR3 length equals 16 residues. The CDR3 region is CASSLSTGSAHHEQFF. CDR3 DNA: TGTGCCAGCAGTTTATCAACGGGGTCGGCGCACCATGAGCAGTTCTTC.

Turning to this clonotype: This may come from a read error, since a much larger clone is one base off. J is TRBJ1-1 and V is TRBV6-1; 7 nucleotides align to TRBD1. Germline V gene sequence: CDR1 MNHNS, CDR2 SASEGT. The CDR3 is made up of 15 amino acids. The CDR3 spells CASSDVDRLNTEASF. Written as DNA, the CDR3 is TGTGCCAGCAGTGACGTGGACAGGTTGAACACTGAAGCTTCCTTT.

Worth noting for this clonotype: One end of the junction varies from germline; a read error may be responsible. The chain joins TRBV4-1 to TRBJ2-3, with a possible D match to TRBD1 (5 bases). Germline V gene data show CDR1 as MGHRA and CDR2 as YSYEKL. The CDR3 is made up of 12 amino acids. The CDR3 coding sequence is TGCGCCAGCAGCCAAGCAACAGGTACGCAGTATTTT. Protein product: CASSQATGTQYF.

Only a few counts were recorded for this clonotype. V and J are TRBV6-5 and TRBJ1-4; perhaps TRBD1 as D (6 bases). The CDR3 spans 19 residues. CDR1 and CDR2 (germline): MNHEY, SVGAGI. V shed 6 bases and J shed 2 bases, with 25 bases lying between them. CDR3 loop: CASSQMGDKQYATNEKLFF. The CDR3 DNA reads TGTGCCAGCAGCCAAATGGGGGACAAACAATATGCTACTAATGAAAAACTGTTTTTT.

The V and J genes are TRBV13 and TRBJ2-7; the D is unclear. CDR1 is PRHDT, CDR2 FYEKMQ, per germline (reference sequence). This CDR3 region has 12 residues. V was trimmed by 8 bases and J by 1 base, leaving 9 bases between them. The CDR3 DNA is TGTGCCAGCTTCGGCATTTCCTACGAGCAGTACTTC. It translates to CASFGISYEQYF.